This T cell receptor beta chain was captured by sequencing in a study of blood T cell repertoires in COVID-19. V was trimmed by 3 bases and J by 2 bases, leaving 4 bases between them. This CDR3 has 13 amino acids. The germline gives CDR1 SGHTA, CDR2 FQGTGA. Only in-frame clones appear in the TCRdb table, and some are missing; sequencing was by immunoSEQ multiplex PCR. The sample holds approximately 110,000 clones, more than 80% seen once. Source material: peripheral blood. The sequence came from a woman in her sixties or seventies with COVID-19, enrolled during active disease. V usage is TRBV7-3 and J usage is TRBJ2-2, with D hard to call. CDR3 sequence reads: CASSFSNTGELFF. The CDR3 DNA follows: TGTGCCAGCAGCTTTTCTAACACCGGGGAGCTGTTTTTT.